Presented here are 2 T cell receptor beta chains from one specimen sequenced in a study of blood T cells in healthy people across ages. Combining a sample-barcoded 5' primer with a J-beta primer mix, a second PCR ran for about 6 to 11 cycles. TCRdb reprocessed the 5' RACE reads with MiXCR, giving one entry per CDR3 protein. The table lists hundreds of thousands of distinct CDR3 sequences, 27% of them singletons. This sample also belongs to another study, concerning T cells of mothers and their children.

Sequencing was done on a sample of blood. The origin of the receptors is a boy aged 2 to 10 in good health.

The chain has TRBV29-1 and TRBJ2-1; TRBD1 might be the D (6 bases). The end of the DNA fits TRBJ2-7 better, so the J call may be wrong. This CDR3 has 13 amino acids. Germline V lookup: CDR1 SQVTM, CDR2 ANQGSEA. The CDR3 sequence: CSVAGTITYEQYF. The CDR3 bases are TGCAGCGTTGCCGGGACAATAACCTACGAGCAGTACTTC.

This clonotype was counted a few times. The chain uses TRBV6-5 and TRBJ2-1, with no clear D. Trimming shortened V by 5 bases and J by 8 bases, and 10 bases separated the two germline ends. The CDR3 is 12 residues long. Germline V gene sequence: CDR1 MNHEY, CDR2 SVGAGI. DNA of the CDR3: TGTGCCAGCAGTAACCCTGGTGATGAGCAGTTCTTC. The encoded protein is CASSNPGDEQFF.